This T cell receptor (beta chain) was captured in a study of CD8 T cells in ankylosing spondylitis. Using quantitative 5'-RACE with molecular barcodes, the authors made TCR beta libraries. TCRdb reanalysed the 5' RACE reads using MiXCR and keeps one entry per CDR3 protein. This sample has about 36,000 distinct CDR3 sequences, with 5.5% to 7.5% found just once. Study-level points and caveats: A TCR beta motif of roughly 8 highly homologous variants seemed to mark ankylosing spondylitis blood. Both synovial fluid and blood in reactive arthritis had previously been reported to carry some motif variants.

This clonotype was seen at least ten times. Its antigen is still unknown. Germline V lookup: CDR1 LNHDA, CDR2 SQIVND (reference sequence). CDR3 size: 14 residues. Trimming cost V 7 bases and J 5 bases, with 15 bases left between them. This clonotype was obtained from a male donor with ankylosing spondylitis or in good health (not recorded which). The sample taken for sequencing was blood, either unsorted or a sorted T cell fraction (not recorded which). V is TRBV19 and J is TRBJ1-5, with a tentative D call TRBD1 (6 bases). CDR3 sequence (DNA): TGTGCCAGTAACCCACAGGGTTGGGATCAGCCCCAGCATTTT. Translation gives CASNPQGWDQPQHF.